This entry lists 11 T cell receptor beta chains sequenced from one sample in a study of cytomegalovirus exposure and HLA in healthy donors. Primers included in the PCR were 60 Vbeta and 13 Jbeta primers. Assay used: immunoSEQ multiplex PCR; TCRdb lists only in-frame clones, some missing. The sample table includes approximately 110,000 clones. The sequencing sample was made of PBMCs. Every receptor here comes from a man in his fifties or sixties in good health and CMV-seronegative.

V usage is TRBV7-2 and J usage is TRBJ1-6; weak D call: TRBD1 (5 bases). This CDR3 is built from 16 residues. Germline CDR1 reads SGHTA; CDR2 reads FQGNSA. V was shortened by 4 bases and J by 8 bases, with 18 bases between the two germline ends. The CDR3 is CASSSAGGASYSPLHF. CDR3 in DNA: TGTGCCAGCAGCTCGGCGGGGGGAGCGAGTTATTCACCCCTCCACTTT.

This chain connects TRBV6-5 to TRBJ2-7, with D perhaps TRBD1 (6 bases). Germline CDR1 reads MNHEY; CDR2 reads SVGAGI. Trimming stripped 0 bases from V and 4 bases from J, with 16 bases between. There are 16 residues in the CDR3. CDR3 sequence: CASSYSFNTDRYEQYF. Here the CDR3 DNA reads TGTGCCAGCAGTTACTCCTTCAATACGGACAGATACGAGCAGTACTTC.

This rearrangement joins TRBV6-5 to TRBJ1-6; 8 nucleotides agree with TRBD1. Germline V gene data show CDR1 as MNHEY and CDR2 as SVGAGI. The trim removed 5 bases at V and 16 bases at J, leaving 4 bases unmatched. The CDR3 totals 11 residues. The CDR3, as DNA: TGTGCCAGCAGTACACAGGGGGTACTCCACTTT. Amino acids: CASSTQGVLHF.

The chain couples TRBV21-1 to TRBJ2-7; TRBD2, the table's D call, was not compared with the DNA. TRBV21-1 is recorded as a pseudogene. The CDR3 runs 16 residues. The CDR3 loop is CASSKKRGTLFYEQYF. The CDR3 coding sequence is TGTGCCAGCAGCAAAAAGCGCGGGACCCTGTTCTACGAGCAGTACTTC.

The genes are TRBV12-5 and TRBJ2-7, with 10 bases that match TRBD1. This CDR3 region has 14 residues. Germline CDR1 and CDR2: LGHNT and FRNRAP. Trimming took 7 bases from V and 5 from J; bases not matched to a gene: 8. The CDR3 region is CASALGQGLNEQYF. CDR3 sequence (DNA): TGTGCTAGTGCCTTGGGACAGGGGCTCAACGAGCAGTACTTC.

The chain employs TRBV15 and TRBJ2-1; tentatively, D is TRBD2 (6 bases). This CDR3 spans 12 amino acids. Per the germline V gene, CDR1 is LNHNV and CDR2 is YYDKDF (reference sequence). The V end lost 2 bases, the J end lost 9 bases, and 8 bases lay between the germline ends. CDR3 region: CATSRTEGEQFF. The CDR3 coding sequence is TGTGCCACCAGCAGAACGGAGGGTGAGCAGTTCTTC.

The chain is built from TRBV5-1 and TRBJ2-5; no clear D gene. V was pared by 0 bases and J by 2 bases, with 5 bases between. The CDR3 spans 13 residues. Germline CDR1 reads SGHRS; CDR2 reads YFSETQ. The DNA of the CDR3 is TGCGCCAGCAGCTTGGGCGTACAAGAGACCCAGTACTTC. It yields the protein CASSLGVQETQYF. The variable domain in full, with the rest retrieved from reference TRBV5-1 and TRBJ2-5, is KAGVTQTPRYLIKTRGQQVTLSCSPISGHRSVSWYQQTPGQGLQFLFEYFSETQRNKGNFPGRFSGRQFSNSRSEMNVSTLELGDSALYLCASSLGVQETQYFGPGTRLLVL.

The gene calls are TRBV27 and TRBJ1-6; no clear D. The germline V and J ends were trimmed by 8 bases and 9 bases, with 20 bases remaining between them. This CDR3 is built from 15 residues. Per germline, CDR1 MNHEY and CDR2 SMNVEV (reference sequence). CDR3 sequence reads: CASRLGGVGSSPLHF. In DNA, the CDR3 is TGTGCCAGCCGCTTGGGAGGAGTGGGCAGTTCACCCCTCCACTTT.

The chain uses TRBV15 and TRBJ2-1; TRBD2 matches 13 bases. The germline gives CDR1 LNHNV, CDR2 YYDKDF (reference sequence). CDR3 length: 16 amino acids. The V segment lost 1 base and the J segment 8 bases; nucleotides outside the gene matches: 5. CDR3 residues: CATSRGGGLAGYEQFF. The CDR3 coding sequence is TGTGCCACCAGCAGAGGAGGGGGACTAGCGGGATATGAGCAGTTCTTC.

The chain carries TRBV6-1 and TRBJ1-5; the match to TRBD1 covers 8 bases. The CDR3 runs to 15 residues. Unmatched junction bases numbered 6, after V lost 6 bases and J lost 2 bases. Germline CDR1 is MNHNS and CDR2 is SASEGT. DNA of the CDR3: TGTGCCAGCAGCGACATGACAGGGGGCAATCAGCCCCAGCATTTT. Its translation is CASSDMTGGNQPQHF.

This rearrangement joins TRBV5-5 to TRBJ1-1, with a possible D match to TRBD1 (6 bases). V was trimmed by 5 bases and J by 0 bases, leaving 8 bases between them. Germline V gene sequence: CDR1 SGHKS, CDR2 YYEKEE (reference sequence). The CDR3 spans 13 residues. The CDR3 protein is CASSGQLNTEAFF. CDR3 nucleotides: TGTGCCAGCAGTGGACAGTTGAACACTGAAGCTTTCTTT.